The clone carrying this TCR beta chain occurred once. Its cognate antigen is unknown. The sample originates from a study of graft-versus-host responses after intestinal transplantation. Study-wide context: Tacrolimus and steroids were given for around three years to all recipients after anti-thymocyte globulin induction.

General study points: Patients with graft-donor T cell macrochimerism had high graft-versus-host to host-versus-graft clonal ratios in allografts. GvH clones appeared in recipient marrow, some first in ileum or blood.

CDR3 size: 14 residues. Per the germline V gene, CDR1 is MNHEY and CDR2 is SVGAGI. Unmatched junction bases numbered 2, after V lost 2 bases and J lost 8 bases. Generated by immunoSEQ multiplex PCR, the TCRdb table keeps only in-frame clones and is missing some. The data show about 20,000 clones, with approximately 86% seen just once and less than 10% held by the top ten. The receptor comes from a human patient who received an intestinal transplant, so some T cells may come from the graft donor. The sequencing here drew on PBMCs, taken 230 to 240 days after intestinal transplant. This sequence joins TRBV6-5 and TRBJ1-4; TRBD1 matches at 10 bases. The CDR3: CASSYGTGEEKLFF. CDR3 sequence (DNA): TGTGCCAGCAGTTACGGGACAGGGGAAGAAAAACTGTTTTTT.